This paragraph covers one TCR beta chain sequence. Only in-frame clones appear in the TCRdb table, and some are missing; sequencing was by immunoSEQ multiplex PCR. The sample shows about 360,000 clones, 70% to 90% of them seen only once. This specimen comes from a study of blood T cell repertoires in COVID-19. Study context: Samples representing acute and convalescent COVID-19 were sourced from the United States, Italy and Spain. From T cells, B-cell-depleted T cells, or PBMCs came the material, which was cDNA or gDNA.

Germline CDR1 MNHEY, CDR2 SVGAGI. This CDR3 contains 14 residues. J lost 6 bases, V lost 7 bases, and 8 bases had no gene match. V and J are TRBV6-5 and TRBJ2-2, with 7 bases that match TRBD1. The TCR comes from an older woman with COVID-19, enrolled during active disease. Sequenced sample: peripheral blood. CDR3 bases: TGTGCCAGCAAAACAGGGGTTGAGGCCGGGGAGCTGTTTTTT. Encoded protein: CASKTGVEAGELFF.